This TCR beta chain comes out of a study of blood T cell repertoires in COVID-19. Study as a whole: Some COVID-19 samples were acute and others convalescent; all came from the United States, Italy and Spain.

TCRdb keeps only in-frame clones here, not all; method: immunoSEQ multiplex PCR. The data hold under 250,000 clones, with approximately 91% observed a single time. The CDR3 spans 13 residues. The germline V and J ends were trimmed by 5 bases and 8 bases, with 16 bases remaining between them. Germline V lookup: CDR1 SGHNT, CDR2 YYREEE (reference sequence). The receptor was derived from a man aged 60-69 years who had recovered from COVID-19. The sequenced sample consisted of peripheral blood. The chain employs TRBV5-4 and TRBJ1-2, with D perhaps TRBD1 (6 bases). Written as DNA, the CDR3 is TGTGCCAGCAGTTTACCACAGGGTCACGGCTACACCTTC. Translating gives CASSLPQGHGYTF.